Listed below are T cell receptor beta chains from one sample, sequenced in a study of cytomegalovirus exposure and HLA in healthy donors. The data were produced by immunoSEQ multiplex PCR, yet TCRdb's version contains in-frame clones alone and is incomplete. The table lists some 98,000 clones, around 85% of them singletons. The specimen was PBMCs. The origin of the receptors is a young woman in good health and CMV-seronegative. CDR3s include the opening cysteine and the closing phenylalanine or tryptophan. D genes are given only for firm matches. A clone size is listed for some rows: how often the clone was seen (once, few, many), or a class if it is expanded.

CDR3 length: 12; clone size: -; D gene: -; J gene: TRBJ1-1; V gene: TRBV18; CDR3 protein: CASSPQGGGTFF; CDR3 DNA: TGTGCCAGCTCACCACAGGGTGGAGGGACTTTCTTT
CDR3 length: 16; clone size: -; D gene: TRBD2; J gene: TRBJ2-1; V gene: TRBV28; CDR3 protein: CASSSTRTSGRFEQFF; CDR3 DNA: TGTGCCAGCAGTTCGACGAGGACTAGCGGGAGATTTGAGCAGTTCTTC
CDR3 length: 14; clone size: -; D gene: -; J gene: TRBJ2-7; V gene: TRBV5-1; CDR3 protein: CASSFGASLYEQYF; CDR3 DNA: TGCGCCAGCAGCTTTGGGGCTAGTCTCTACGAGCAGTACTTC
CDR3 length: 15; clone size: -; D gene: TRBD1; J gene: TRBJ2-1; V gene: TRBV6-5; CDR3 protein: CASSYGGDRGNEQFF; CDR3 DNA: TGTGCCAGCAGTTACGGTGGGGACAGGGGTAATGAGCAGTTCTTC
CDR3 length: 14; clone size: -; D gene: -; J gene: TRBJ2-5; V gene: TRBV7-7; CDR3 protein: CASSLVGGGETQYF; CDR3 DNA: TGTGCTAGCAGCTTAGTGGGCGGAGGGGAGACCCAGTACTTC
CDR3 length: 14; clone size: -; D gene: -; J gene: TRBJ2-1; V gene: TRBV19; CDR3 protein: CASVEFGISNEQFF; CDR3 DNA: TGTGCCAGCGTAGAATTCGGTATATCCAATGAGCAGTTCTTC
CDR3 length: 13; clone size: -; D gene: TRBD1; J gene: TRBJ2-7; V gene: TRBV11-1; CDR3 protein: CASRQGTDYEQYF; CDR3 DNA: TGTGCCAGCAGACAGGGGACGGACTACGAGCAGTACTTC
CDR3 length: 16; clone size: -; D gene: TRBD1; J gene: TRBJ1-4; V gene: TRBV28; CDR3 protein: CASRGAGTAYNEKLFF; CDR3 DNA: TGTGCCAGCAGGGGAGCTGGGACAGCGTATAATGAAAAACTGTTTTTT
CDR3 length: 15; clone size: -; D gene: TRBD2; J gene: TRBJ2-1; V gene: TRBV6-1; CDR3 protein: CASSSGTSGITEQFF; CDR3 DNA: TGTGCCAGCAGCTCTGGGACTAGCGGGATAACGGAGCAGTTCTTC
CDR3 length: 13; clone size: -; D gene: -; J gene: TRBJ2-1; V gene: TRBV11-2; CDR3 protein: CASSLPSEGRQFF; CDR3 DNA: TGTGCCAGCAGCTTGCCCAGCGAGGGTCGGCAGTTCTTC
CDR3 length: 15; clone size: -; D gene: -; J gene: TRBJ1-5; V gene: TRBV5-1; CDR3 protein: CASSLAGLDNQPQHF; CDR3 DNA: TGCGCCAGCAGCTTGGCGGGTTTGGACAATCAGCCCCAGCATTTT
CDR3 length: 11; clone size: -; D gene: -; J gene: TRBJ1-2; V gene: TRBV2; CDR3 protein: CASEWEDGYTF; CDR3 DNA: TGTGCCAGCGAATGGGAGGATGGCTACACCTTC
CDR3 length: 13; clone size: -; D gene: -; J gene: TRBJ2-1; V gene: TRBV18; CDR3 protein: CASSPEFYNEQFF; CDR3 DNA: TGTGCCAGCTCACCGGAGTTCTACAATGAGCAGTTCTTC
CDR3 length: 17; clone size: once; D gene: -; J gene: TRBJ1-5; V gene: TRBV4-1; CDR3 protein: CASSQAAPTVSNQPQHF; CDR3 DNA: TGCGCCAGCAGCCAAGCCGCCCCCACAGTTAGCAATCAGCCCCAGCATTTT
CDR3 length: 13; clone size: -; D gene: -; J gene: TRBJ2-3; V gene: TRBV2; CDR3 protein: CASSEGGTDTQYF; CDR3 DNA: TGTGCCAGCAGTGAAGGAGGGACAGATACGCAGTATTTT
CDR3 length: 16; clone size: -; D gene: -; J gene: TRBJ2-2; V gene: TRBV18; CDR3 protein: CASSSSGTLNTGELFF; CDR3 DNA: TGTGCCAGCTCATCCTCCGGGACATTGAACACCGGGGAGCTGTTTTTT
CDR3 length: 13; clone size: once; D gene: -; J gene: TRBJ1-2; V gene: TRBV11-2; CDR3 protein: CASSLDPVYGYTF; CDR3 DNA: TGTGCCAGCAGCTTAGACCCGGTCTATGGCTACACCTTC
CDR3 length: 13; clone size: -; D gene: TRBD1; J gene: TRBJ1-1; V gene: TRBV18; CDR3 protein: CASSQGGSTEAFF; CDR3 DNA: TGTGCCAGCTCCCAGGGGGGATCGACTGAAGCTTTCTTT
CDR3 length: 14; clone size: -; D gene: -; J gene: TRBJ2-7; V gene: TRBV2; CDR3 protein: CASRAWQGHYEQYF; CDR3 DNA: TGTGCCAGCAGGGCCTGGCAGGGCCATTACGAGCAGTACTTC
CDR3 length: 12; clone size: -; D gene: -; J gene: TRBJ2-1; V gene: TRBV6-6; CDR3 protein: CASSLVSGEQFF; CDR3 DNA: TGTGCCAGCAGTCTAGTTTCTGGTGAGCAGTTCTTC
CDR3 length: 11; clone size: -; D gene: -; J gene: TRBJ2-7; V gene: TRBV29-1; CDR3 protein: CSAGGSYEQYF; CDR3 DNA: TGCAGCGCTGGGGGGTCCTACGAGCAGTACTTC
CDR3 length: 14; clone size: -; D gene: TRBD2; J gene: TRBJ2-7; V gene: TRBV2; CDR3 protein: CASRRSGSLYEQYF; CDR3 DNA: TGTGCCAGTCGAAGGAGCGGGAGTCTATACGAGCAGTACTTC
CDR3 length: 16; clone size: -; D gene: -; J gene: TRBJ1-6; V gene: TRBV27; CDR3 protein: CASSRGLGSYNSPLHF; CDR3 DNA: TGTGCCAGCTCCAGAGGCTTAGGCTCCTATAATTCACCCCTCCACTTT
CDR3 length: 13; clone size: -; D gene: -; J gene: TRBJ2-7; V gene: TRBV7-9; CDR3 protein: CASSLSGIYEQYF; CDR3 DNA: TGTGCCAGCAGCTTATCAGGGATCTACGAGCAGTACTTC
CDR3 length: 15; clone size: -; D gene: -; J gene: TRBJ2-3; V gene: TRBV19; CDR3 protein: CASSLRGPPPDTQYF; CDR3 DNA: TGTGCCAGTAGCTTGAGAGGGCCCCCCCCCGATACGCAGTATTTT
CDR3 length: 17; clone size: -; D gene: -; J gene: TRBJ1-6; V gene: TRBV9; CDR3 protein: CASSPPRPVHYNSPLHF; CDR3 DNA: TGTGCCAGCAGCCCCCCCAGGCCCGTACACTATAATTCACCCCTCCACTTT
CDR3 length: 12; clone size: -; D gene: TRBD1; J gene: TRBJ2-7; V gene: TRBV29-1; CDR3 protein: CSVGQGNGEQYF; CDR3 DNA: TGCAGCGTTGGACAGGGTAACGGCGAGCAGTACTTC
CDR3 length: 15; clone size: -; D gene: TRBD1; J gene: TRBJ2-5; V gene: TRBV5-1; CDR3 protein: CASSLGDRGQETQYF; CDR3 DNA: TGCGCCAGCAGCTTGGGGGACAGGGGGCAAGAGACCCAGTACTTC
CDR3 length: 17; clone size: -; D gene: TRBD2; J gene: TRBJ2-1; V gene: TRBV5-4; CDR3 protein: CASSLVRGAGGSNEQFF; CDR3 DNA: TGTGCCAGCAGCTTGGTCAGGGGAGCGGGGGGTTCTAATGAGCAGTTCTTC
CDR3 length: 15; clone size: -; D gene: -; J gene: TRBJ1-2; V gene: TRBV6-1; CDR3 protein: CASSERGGMGYGYTF; CDR3 DNA: TGTGCCAGCAGTGAAAGAGGAGGGATGGGGTATGGCTACACCTTC
CDR3 length: 16; clone size: -; D gene: TRBD2; J gene: TRBJ2-3; V gene: TRBV11-2; CDR3 protein: CASSLRLAGPTDTQYF; CDR3 DNA: TGTGCCAGCAGCCTGCGACTAGCGGGGCCCACAGATACGCAGTATTTT
CDR3 length: 13; clone size: -; D gene: -; J gene: TRBJ2-7; V gene: TRBV5-5; CDR3 protein: CASMKASRYEQYF; CDR3 DNA: TGTGCCAGCATGAAGGCTAGTCGGTACGAGCAGTACTTC
CDR3 length: 15; clone size: -; D gene: -; J gene: TRBJ2-6; V gene: TRBV19; CDR3 protein: CASSTTRSGANVLIF; CDR3 DNA: TGTGCCAGTAGTACGACCCGCTCTGGGGCCAACGTCCTGATTTTC